This T cell receptor (beta chain) is drawn from a study of T cell responses to AZD1222 COVID-19 vaccine. This CDR3 has 13 residues. The ends lost 6 bases at V and 8 bases at J; junction bases unmatched: 9. Germline values: CDR1 MNHEY, CDR2 SVGAGI. The study's findings and limits: Females outnumbered males among donors, who were mostly white British; clonal diversity was possibly underestimated. When two AZD1222 doses had been given, Spike-specific TCR breadth and depth rose. Only after the peak T cell response were repertoires sampled.

Method: immunoSEQ multiplex PCR; TCRdb's copy keeps in-frame clones and lacks some. The sample lists 78,000 or so clones; about 91% were seen once. A word on this clone: Its specificity is not known.

Sequencing used peripheral blood, obtained on day 0 of AZD1222 vaccination. This TCR came from an adult in good health. The gene calls are TRBV6-5 and TRBJ1-2, with 7 bases fitting TRBD1. The CDR3 DNA reads as TGTGCCAGCAGCAAGAACAGGGGCGAAGGCTACACCTTC. It is translated as CASSKNRGEGYTF.